Below are 32 T cell receptor beta chains sequenced from a single sample in a study of T cell responses to AZD1222 COVID-19 vaccine. Sequenced by immunoSEQ multiplex PCR; TCRdb stores in-frame clones only, minus some. The sample consists of around 120,000 clones, roughly 85% of them appearing once. Sequences were derived from peripheral blood, sampled 28 days after the second AZD1222 dose. The origin of the receptors is an adult who received the AZD1222 COVID-19 vaccine.

The rearrangement links TRBV19 to TRBJ2-2; perhaps TRBD2 as D (6 bases). Looked up from germline, CDR1 is LNHDA and CDR2 is SQIVND (reference sequence). This CDR3 region has 13 residues. The V end was cut by 9 bases, the J end by 2 bases, with 10 bases between. The chain's CDR3 is CASQTSNTGELFF. CDR3 DNA: TGTGCCAGCCAGACTAGTAACACCGGGGAGCTGTTTTTT.

The chain links TRBV2 to TRBJ1-2; TRBD1 is a possible D gene (5 bases). The V gene lost 6 bases and the J gene lost 4 bases, with 18 bases spanning the gap. The germline gives CDR1 SNHLY, CDR2 FYNNEI. The CDR3 consists of 15 residues. The CDR3, as DNA: TGTGCCAGCAGCCAGACCATCAGGGTCCCCTATGGCTACACCTTC. Protein: CASSQTIRVPYGYTF.

In regard to this clone: An end of the junction differs from the germline gene, which may be a read error. The chain couples TRBV19 to TRBJ1-1, with a possible D match to TRBD1 (5 bases). This CDR3 is 15 amino acids long. CDR1 is LNHDA, CDR2 SQIVND, per germline (reference sequence). CDR3 region: CAGSIMGQGVTEAFF. Written as DNA, the CDR3 is TGTGCCGGTAGTATAATGGGTCAGGGAGTCACTGAAGCTTTCTTT.

The V gene is TRBV3-1 (or the pseudogene TRBV3-2), the J gene TRBJ2-7; TRBD1 might be the D (5 bases). CDR1 and CDR2 from the germline V gene are LGHDT and YNNKEL (reference sequence). V lost 4 bases, J lost 0 bases, and 7 bases lay in between. The CDR3 covers 13 residues. The CDR3 loop reads CASSPDSSYEQYF. For the CDR3, the DNA is TGTGCCAGCAGCCCTGACAGCTCCTACGAGCAGTACTTC.

The chain links TRBV6-5 to TRBJ2-7; 10 positions agree with TRBD1. The germline gives CDR1 MNHEY, CDR2 SVGAGI. The CDR3 is 15 residues long. Losses at the gene ends were 1 base for V and 3 bases for J; bases not matched to a gene: 3. CDR3 amino acids: CASSYFRDRGYEQYF. The CDR3 coding sequence is TGTGCCAGCAGTTACTTCCGGGACAGGGGCTACGAGCAGTACTTC.

The chain couples TRBV20-1 to TRBJ1-4; D not resolved. Trimming removed 3 bases at V and 3 bases at J, with 17 bases between. This CDR3 comprises 16 residues. Looked up from germline, CDR1 is DFQATT and CDR2 is SNEGSKA (reference sequence). The DNA for the CDR3 is TGCAGTGCTAGTGAAACCCAGCGGGATGCTAATGAAAAACTGTTTTTT. This encodes CSASETQRDANEKLFF.

This clone was detected a few times. The chain couples TRBV19 to TRBJ2-1; TRBD2 agrees at 7 bases. CDR3 size: 15 residues. V was pared by 3 bases and J by 0 bases, with 2 bases of the junction left unmatched. Per germline, CDR1 LNHDA and CDR2 SQIVND (reference sequence). This CDR3 is CASSISGNSYNEQFF. The CDR3, as DNA: TGTGCCAGTAGTATCAGCGGGAACTCCTACAATGAGCAGTTCTTC.

The genes are TRBV30 and TRBJ1-5, with a possible D match to TRBD1 (5 bases). V gave up 5 bases and J gave up 0 bases, with 14 bases separating them. Germline V gene lookup returns CDR1 GTSNPN and CDR2 SVGIG (reference sequence). The CDR3 has 15 residues. The CDR3 spells CAWAGERNSNQPQHF. CDR3 sequence (DNA): TGTGCCTGGGCGGGGGAGCGTAATAGCAATCAGCCCCAGCATTTT. Drawing the rest from reference TRBV30 and TRBJ1-5, the complete variable domain is SQTIHQWPATLVQPVGSPLSLECTVEGTSNPNLYWYRQAAGRGLQLLFYSVGIGQISSEVPQNLSASRPQDRQFILSSKKLLLSDSGFYLCAWAGERNSNQPQHFGDGTRLSIL.

The rearrangement links TRBV30 to TRBJ1-6; tentatively, D is TRBD1 (5 bases). This CDR3 has 14 residues. Trimming removed 0 bases at V and 5 bases at J, with 8 bases between. The V gene's germline CDR1 is GTSNPN and CDR2 SVGIG (reference sequence). CDR3 nucleotide sequence: TGTGCCTGGAGTGTACGCAGGGATAATTCACCCCTCCACTTT. Translating gives CAWSVRRDNSPLHF.

The V call is TRBV28, the J call TRBJ2-1; possibly TRBD2 for D (5 bases). The CDR3 sequence is 16 residues long. V lost 3 bases and J 5 bases, leaving 17 bases between the germline ends. Germline CDR1 and CDR2: MDHEN and SYDVKM. The CDR3: CASSLWAAGFHNEQFF. The CDR3 region has the DNA TGTGCCAGCAGTTTGTGGGCGGCGGGCTTCCACAATGAGCAGTTCTTC.

This rearrangement joins TRBV6-5 to TRBJ1-1; the D is unclear. The CDR3 has 13 residues. V was trimmed by 5 bases and J by 0 bases, leaving 7 bases between them. Looked up from germline, CDR1 is MNHEY and CDR2 is SVGAGI. The chain's CDR3 is CASSLRVNTEAFF. DNA of the CDR3: TGTGCCAGCAGTCTTAGAGTGAACACTGAAGCTTTCTTT.

This rearrangement joins TRBV19 to TRBJ1-5; D remains unclear. The CDR3 has 17 amino acids. V lost 3 bases, J lost 0 bases, and 15 bases lay in between. Germline lookup yields CDR1 LNHDA and CDR2 SQIVND (reference sequence). The CDR3 bases are TGTGCCAGTAGTATTTTGGGAGGCCAAGTTAGCAATCAGCCCCAGCATTTT. It codes for CASSILGGQVSNQPQHF.

V usage is TRBV6-5 and J usage is TRBJ1-1; D uncertain. Germline V gene lookup returns CDR1 MNHEY and CDR2 SVGAGI. This CDR3 contains 13 residues. V shed 1 base and J shed 7 bases, with 10 bases lying between them. The CDR3 loop is CASSYWAEGEAFF. The CDR3 DNA reads as TGTGCCAGCAGTTACTGGGCAGAGGGTGAAGCTTTCTTT.

This clone was seen just once. This rearrangement joins TRBV6-6 to TRBJ1-5; 8 nucleotides agree with TRBD1. V lost 6 bases, J lost 0 bases, and 4 bases stayed unmatched. CDR3 size: 15 residues. CDR1 MNHNY and CDR2 SVGAGI come from the germline V gene (reference sequence). CDR3 coding DNA: TGTGCCAGCAGGCGACAGGGGAATAGCAATCAGCCCCAGCATTTT. Protein product: CASRRQGNSNQPQHF.

Comments on this clone: Other DNA variants within this sample encode the same CDR3. This chain uses TRBV29-1 with TRBJ1-5; D is unclear. Germline-derived CDR1 and CDR2 are SQVTM and ANQGSEA. V was cut by 6 bases and J by 2 bases, with 8 bases left in between. The length of the CDR3 is 12 residues. CDR3 region: CSVGTGNQPQHF. DNA of the CDR3: TGCAGCGTCGGAACGGGCAATCAGCCCCAGCATTTT.

This sequence joins TRBV28 and TRBJ1-1, with D maybe TRBD1 (5 bases). CDR1 and CDR2 (germline): MDHEN, SYDVKM. There are 12 residues in the CDR3. V shed 5 bases and J shed 10 bases, with 14 bases lying between them. CDR3 bases: TGTGCCAGCAGTCCTCGGACATTCGGAGCTTTCTTT. It yields the protein CASSPRTFGAFF.

The chain recombines TRBV7-8 with TRBJ1-2, with 10 nucleotides matching TRBD1. The V and J ends lost 3 bases and 6 bases, in that order; junction bases with no gene match: 4. This CDR3 comprises 14 residues. Germline V gives CDR1 SGHVS, CDR2 FQNEAQ. The CDR3 nucleotides are TGTGCCAGCAGCTTCACCGGGACAGGGGATGGCTACACCTTC. Its translation is CASSFTGTGDGYTF.

V and J are TRBV7-8 and TRBJ2-7; 7 bases align to TRBD2. The germline gives CDR1 SGHVS, CDR2 FQNEAQ. This CDR3 is 18 amino acids long. V lost 3 bases to trimming and J lost 1 base; unmatched junction nucleotides: 15. The CDR3 region is CASSFGSASGIQSYEQYF. In DNA form, the CDR3 reads TGTGCCAGCAGCTTTGGCTCGGCTAGCGGAATTCAATCCTACGAGCAGTACTTC.

The chain couples TRBV24-1 to TRBJ1-3; TRBD1 matches at 9 bases. The CDR3 runs 15 residues. Unmatched junction bases numbered 3, after V lost 2 bases and J lost 5 bases. The germline CDR1 and CDR2 sequences are KGHDR and SFDVKD. The chain's CDR3 is CATSDSGTGRNTIYF. The CDR3 bases are TGTGCCACCAGTGATTCCGGGACAGGGCGAAACACCATATATTTT.

This chain connects TRBV4-3 to TRBJ1-2; D possibly corresponds to TRBD1 (6 bases). The germline V gene encodes CDR1 LGHNA and CDR2 YSLEER. This CDR3 region has 16 residues. The V and J ends lost 4 bases and 0 bases respectively, with 15 bases between them. CDR3 DNA: TGCGCCAGCAGCCCCGGGAGGACAGCAGCTAACTATGGCTACACCTTC. Protein product: CASSPGRTAANYGYTF.

This rearrangement joins TRBV12-3 or TRBV12-4 to TRBJ1-1, with D perhaps matching TRBD1 (5 bases). This CDR3 has 12 amino acids. V was pared by 5 bases and J by 5 bases, with 9 bases between. This chain's CDR3 is CASSPRGTEAFF. The CDR3 DNA sequence: TGTGCCAGCAGTCCGAGGGGAACTGAAGCTTTCTTT.

Many counts were recorded for this clone. The V gene is TRBV6-5, the J gene TRBJ2-1, with 7 bases that match TRBD2. V dropped 4 bases and J dropped 1; count of bases not matched to a gene: 4. This CDR3 is 15 amino acids long. Germline loops: CDR1 MNHEY, CDR2 SVGAGI. The DNA of the CDR3 is TGTGCCAGCAGTTCCGCGGGAGCGTCCTACAATGAGCAGTTCTTC. This encodes CASSSAGASYNEQFF.

The gene calls are TRBV7-2 and TRBJ2-7, with 9 nucleotides matching TRBD2. CDR3 length equals 15 residues. The V gene end was trimmed by 6 bases and the J gene end by 2 bases; junction bases not matched to a gene: 8. Germline assignment: CDR1 SGHTA and CDR2 FQGNSA. The CDR3 protein is CASRPLAGITYEQYF. The DNA of the CDR3 is TGTGCCAGCAGACCACTAGCGGGCATCACCTACGAGCAGTACTTC. The full variable domain, its missing parts supplied by reference TRBV7-2 and TRBJ2-7, is GAGVSQSPSNKVTEKGKDVELRCDPISGHTALYWYRQSLGQGLEFLIYFQGNSAPDKSGLPSDRFSAERTGGSVSTLTIQRTQQEDSAVYLCASRPLAGITYEQYFGPGTRLTVT.

This clone was observed a single time. The chain links TRBV27 to TRBJ1-2; D is undetermined. Germline V gene sequence: CDR1 MNHEY, CDR2 SMNVEV (reference sequence). The CDR3 is 16 amino acids. The ends were cut back, 7 bases at V and 5 bases at J, with 23 bases in the middle. CDR3 protein: CASKREPGSLSYGYTF. The CDR3 DNA sequence: TGTGCCAGCAAAAGGGAGCCGGGATCCCTCAGTTATGGCTACACCTTC.

This clone was observed once. The rearrangement links TRBV10-2 to TRBJ1-1; D gene unclear. V lost 0 bases and J 2 bases, leaving 4 bases between the germline ends. This CDR3 has 13 residues. Germline CDR1 is WSHSY and CDR2 is SAAADI. The CDR3 protein is CASSESANTEAFF. Written as DNA, the CDR3 is TGCGCCAGCAGTGAGTCGGCTAACACTGAAGCTTTCTTT.

The V gene is TRBV5-4, the J gene TRBJ2-1; TRBD2 aligns across 7 bases. CDR1 is SGHNT, CDR2 YYREEE, per germline (reference sequence). This CDR3 is built from 14 residues. The trim removed 2 bases at V and 4 bases at J, leaving 3 bases unmatched. This CDR3 is CASSFGLEYNEQFF. DNA of the CDR3: TGTGCCAGCAGCTTCGGACTAGAATACAATGAGCAGTTCTTC.

The chain is built from TRBV14 and TRBJ1-1; TRBD1 might be the D (5 bases). Germline lookup yields CDR1 SGHDN and CDR2 FVKESK. V dropped 0 bases and J dropped 11 bases, with 7 bases sitting between them. The CDR3 loop spans 11 amino acids. CDR3 protein: CASSQEEGAFF. The CDR3 region has the DNA TGTGCCAGCAGCCAAGAGGAGGGGGCTTTCTTT.

The sample holds one count of this clone. The chain is built from TRBV19 and TRBJ1-5; 7 bases map to TRBD1. This CDR3 comprises 16 residues. The V segment lost 3 bases and the J segment 3 bases; nucleotides outside the gene matches: 8. Germline V lookup: CDR1 LNHDA, CDR2 SQIVND (reference sequence). The CDR3 DNA reads as TGTGCCAGTAGTATCTTTCTGGGACAGAACAATCAGCCCCAGCATTTT. Its translation: CASSIFLGQNNQPQHF.

This sequence joins TRBV12-3 or TRBV12-4 and TRBJ2-1, with no clear D. This CDR3 has 12 residues. The V and J ends lost 8 bases and 8 bases respectively, with 13 bases between them. For the CDR3, the DNA is TGTGCCAGCGGGCACACAGAAGATGAGCAGTTCTTC. It codes for CASGHTEDEQFF.

This sequence joins TRBV19 and TRBJ1-1, with D uncertain. In germline, CDR1 is LNHDA, CDR2 SQIVND (reference sequence). The V gene lost 3 bases and the J gene lost 4 bases, with 18 bases spanning the gap. CDR3 length: 16 amino acids. The CDR3 spells CASSISWAAGLTEAFF. DNA for the CDR3: TGTGCCAGTAGTATCTCGTGGGCCGCCGGCCTCACTGAAGCTTTCTTT. The full variable domain, its missing parts supplied by reference TRBV19 and TRBJ1-1, is DGGITQSPKYLFRKEGQNVTLSCEQNLNHDAMYWYRQDPGQGLRLIYYSQIVNDFQKGDIAEGYSVSREKKESFPLTVTSAQKNPTAFYLCASSISWAAGLTEAFFGQGTRLTVV.

The CDR3 coding sequence is TGTGCCAGCTCACCAGACAGGGACTATAATTCACCCCTCCACTTT. Amino acid sequence: CASSPDRDYNSPLHF. This sequence joins TRBV18 and TRBJ1-6; 7 bases match TRBD1. V dropped 2 bases and J dropped 3; count of bases not matched to a gene: 1. Germline V CDR1 and CDR2: KGHSH, LQKENI. This CDR3 is built from 15 residues.

The V gene is TRBV3-1 (or the pseudogene TRBV3-2), the J gene TRBJ1-1, with D hard to call. Per the germline V gene, CDR1 is LGHDT and CDR2 is YNNKEL (reference sequence). The CDR3 totals 14 residues. V dropped 2 bases and J dropped 4 bases, with 11 bases sitting between them. The CDR3 loop reads CASSQRQGSTEAFF. The CDR3 DNA follows: TGTGCCAGCAGCCAAAGACAAGGTAGCACTGAAGCTTTCTTT.